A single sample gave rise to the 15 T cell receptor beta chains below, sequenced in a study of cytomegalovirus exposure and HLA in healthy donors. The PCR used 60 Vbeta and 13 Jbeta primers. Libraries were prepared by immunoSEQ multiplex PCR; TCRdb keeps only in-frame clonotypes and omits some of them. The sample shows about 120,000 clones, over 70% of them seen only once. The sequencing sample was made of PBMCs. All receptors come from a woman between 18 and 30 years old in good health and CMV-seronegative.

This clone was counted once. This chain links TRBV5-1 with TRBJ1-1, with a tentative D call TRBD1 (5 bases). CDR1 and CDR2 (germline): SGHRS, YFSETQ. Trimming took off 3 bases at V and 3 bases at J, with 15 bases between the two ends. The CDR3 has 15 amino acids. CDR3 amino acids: CASSSGGFGDTEAFF. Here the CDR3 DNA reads TGCGCCAGCAGCTCGGGGGGGTTCGGGGACACTGAAGCTTTCTTT.

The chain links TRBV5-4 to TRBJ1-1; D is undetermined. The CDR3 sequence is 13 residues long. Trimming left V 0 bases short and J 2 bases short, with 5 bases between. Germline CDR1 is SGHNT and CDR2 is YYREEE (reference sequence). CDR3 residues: CASSLGPNTEAFF. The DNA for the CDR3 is TGTGCCAGCAGCTTGGGTCCTAACACTGAAGCTTTCTTT.

The DNA of the CDR3 is TGTGCCAGCAGCGTAGCTCCTAGCGGGGGGATGGGTGAGCAGTTCTTC. Translated, it gives CASSVAPSGGMGEQFF. The chain has TRBV9 and TRBJ2-1, with 11 bases fitting TRBD2. The CDR3 contains 16 residues. CDR1 and CDR2 (germline): SGDLS, YYNGEE. With 0 bases clipped from V and 9 bases from J, the junction kept 8 bases outside the gene matches.

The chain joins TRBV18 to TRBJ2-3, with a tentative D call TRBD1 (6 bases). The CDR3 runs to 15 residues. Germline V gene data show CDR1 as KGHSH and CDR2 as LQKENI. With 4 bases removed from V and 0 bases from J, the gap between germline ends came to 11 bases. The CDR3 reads CASSRDTLSTDTQYF. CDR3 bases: TGTGCCAGCTCACGGGACACCTTGAGCACAGATACGCAGTATTTT.

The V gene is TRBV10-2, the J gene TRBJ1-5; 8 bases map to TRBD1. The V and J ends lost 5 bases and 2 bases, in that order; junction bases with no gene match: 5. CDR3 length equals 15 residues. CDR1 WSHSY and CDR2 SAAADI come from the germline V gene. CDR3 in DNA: TGCGCCAGCAGTCCGACGACAGGGGGCAATCAGCCCCAGCATTTT. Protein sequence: CASSPTTGGNQPQHF.

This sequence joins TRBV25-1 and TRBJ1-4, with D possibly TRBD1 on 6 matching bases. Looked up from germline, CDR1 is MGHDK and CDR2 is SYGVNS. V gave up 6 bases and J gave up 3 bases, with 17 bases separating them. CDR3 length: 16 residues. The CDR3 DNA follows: TGTGCCAGCAGGCCAGGGAGAGGGGGTTCTAATGAAAAACTGTTTTTT. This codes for CASRPGRGGSNEKLFF.

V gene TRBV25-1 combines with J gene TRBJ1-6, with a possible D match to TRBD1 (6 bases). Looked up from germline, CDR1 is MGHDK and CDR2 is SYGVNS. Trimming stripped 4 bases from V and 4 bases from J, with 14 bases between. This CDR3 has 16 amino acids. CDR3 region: CASSAEGQLYNSPLHF. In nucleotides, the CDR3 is TGTGCCAGCAGTGCTGAAGGACAGTTATATAATTCACCCCTCCACTTT. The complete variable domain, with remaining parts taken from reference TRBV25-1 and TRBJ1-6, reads EADIYQTPRYLVIGTGKKITLECSQTMGHDKMYWYQQDPGMELHLIHYSYGVNSTEKGDLSSESTVSRIRTEHFPLTLESARPSHTSQYLCASSAEGQLYNSPLHFGNGTRLTVT.

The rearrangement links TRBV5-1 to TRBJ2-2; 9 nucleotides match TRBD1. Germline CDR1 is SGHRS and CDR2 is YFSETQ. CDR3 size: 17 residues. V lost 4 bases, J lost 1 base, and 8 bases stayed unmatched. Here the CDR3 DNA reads TGCGCCAGCAGCAGGACAGGGGCTACTCTGAACACCGGGGAGCTGTTTTTT. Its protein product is CASSRTGATLNTGELFF.

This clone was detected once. DNA for the CDR3: TGCGCCAGCAGCCCCCGAGTAACGAACACTGAAGCTTTCTTT. Its protein product is CASSPRVTNTEAFF. The chain recombines TRBV5-1 with TRBJ1-1, with D uncertain. CDR1 and CDR2 from the germline V gene are SGHRS and YFSETQ. Trimming took 4 bases from V and 1 from J, leaving 11 bases between them. The CDR3 is 14 amino acids.

The CDR3 loop reads CSVEFGYNQPQHF. For the CDR3, the DNA is TGCAGCGTTGAGTTCGGTTACAATCAGCCCCAGCATTTT. The V call is TRBV29-1, the J call TRBJ1-5; D uncertain. The CDR3 spans 13 residues. The V gene's germline CDR1 is SQVTM and CDR2 ANQGSEA. Trimming took off 3 bases at V and 3 bases at J, with 9 bases between the two ends.

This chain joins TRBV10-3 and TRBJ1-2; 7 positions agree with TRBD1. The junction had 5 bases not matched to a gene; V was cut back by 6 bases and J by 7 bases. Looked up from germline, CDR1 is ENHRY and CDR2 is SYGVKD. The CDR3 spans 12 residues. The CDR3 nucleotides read TGTGCCATCAGGGAGGGGGCTCGTGGCTACACCTTC. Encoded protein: CAIREGARGYTF.

In DNA form, the CDR3 reads TGTGCCAGCAAGTCTCCTCGGGGGGACTATGGCTACACCTTC. This translates into CASKSPRGDYGYTF. J is TRBJ1-2 and V is TRBV6-5; possibly TRBD1 for D (5 bases). Germline V CDR1 and CDR2: MNHEY, SVGAGI. This CDR3 spans 14 amino acids. With 7 bases removed from V and 3 bases from J, the gap between germline ends came to 15 bases.

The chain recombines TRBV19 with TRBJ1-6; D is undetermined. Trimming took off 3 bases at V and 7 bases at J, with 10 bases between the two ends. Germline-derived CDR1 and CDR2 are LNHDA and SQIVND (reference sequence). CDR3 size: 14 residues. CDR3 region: CASSIQEGNSPLHF. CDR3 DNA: TGTGCCAGTAGTATTCAGGAGGGAAATTCACCCCTCCACTTT.

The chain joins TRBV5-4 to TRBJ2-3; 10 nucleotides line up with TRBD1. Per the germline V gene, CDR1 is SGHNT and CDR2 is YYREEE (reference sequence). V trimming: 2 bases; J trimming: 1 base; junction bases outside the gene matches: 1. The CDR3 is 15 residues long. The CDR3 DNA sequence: TGTGCCAGCAGCTTAGACAGGGGGCGCACAGATACGCAGTATTTT. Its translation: CASSLDRGRTDTQYF.

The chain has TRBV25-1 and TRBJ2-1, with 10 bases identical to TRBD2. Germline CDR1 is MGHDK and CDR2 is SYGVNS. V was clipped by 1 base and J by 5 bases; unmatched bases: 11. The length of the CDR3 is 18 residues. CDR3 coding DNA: TGTGCCAGCAGTGAATCGGCTAGCGGGGGCCCTAGGGACAATGAGCAGTTCTTC. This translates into CASSESASGGPRDNEQFF.